The clone carrying this TCR beta chain turned up a few times. The antigen is not known. CDR3 length equals 13 residues. V lost 6 bases to trimming and J lost 0 bases, with 6 bases between them. Per germline, CDR1 SNHLY and CDR2 FYNNEI. This record belongs to a study of beta chain features in type 1 diabetes. Study observations and caveats: Patients with Type 1 diabetes showed moderately but significantly shorter TCRB CDR3s in all four CD4+ subsets. Shorter templates may be favored by PCR, equally so in patients and controls.

Reverse transcribing all isolated RNA meant expressed TCRB transcripts were sequenced. Clones were read by immunoSEQ multiplex PCR, and TCRdb kept only the in-frame ones, dropping some. The table includes more than 300,000 clones, around an eighth detected once. The clonotype comes from a woman aged 18-30 years with type 1 diabetes. The sample taken for sequencing was naive CD4+ T cells from blood. J is TRBJ2-1 and V is TRBV2, with no clear D. The CDR3 DNA sequence: TGTGCCAGCAGAGTCAGCTCCTACAATGAGCAGTTCTTC. This gives the protein CASRVSSYNEQFF.